This T cell receptor (beta chain) was recorded in a study of PD-1 blockade in classical Hodgkin lymphoma. Whole-study results and caveats: When set against healthy donors, newly diagnosed patients were reported to show lower baseline TCR diversity.

The sample's time point: newly diagnosed, previously untreated cHL patient sample. Here immunoSEQ multiplex PCR was the method, and the copy in TCRdb shows in-frame clones only, minus some. The data contain some 49,000 clones, roughly 90% of them singletons. This clone was recorded only once. Its antigen is unknown. The germline V gene encodes CDR1 KGHSH and CDR2 LQKENI. V gave up 1 base and J gave up 4 bases, with 10 bases separating them. The CDR3 sequence is 14 residues long. Input material: peripheral blood mononuclear cells (PBMCs). The V and J genes are TRBV18 and TRBJ1-1, with D unclear. The TCR comes from a human donor with classical Hodgkin lymphoma. CDR3 sequence (DNA): TGTGCCAGCTCACCACGGGTGGAGGGCACTGAAGCTTTCTTT. Translated: CASSPRVEGTEAFF.